This T cell receptor (beta chain) stems from a study of response to subunit inactivated influenza vaccine. Points from the study as a whole: Each seasonal influenza vaccination recruits few new T cells, the authors suggested.

As concerns this clonotype: Its antigen is undetermined.

The CDR3 length is 17 residues. TCRdb itself ran the RT-PCR reads through MiXCR, one entry per CDR3 protein. The data show over 450,000 distinct CDR3 sequences, with approximately 12% seen just once and over 10% held by the top ten. The receptor's source is a man aged 45-65 years who received an inactivated influenza vaccine. The specimen was PBMCs from blood, collected roughly 6 weeks after vaccination. The gene calls are TRBV21-1 and TRBJ2-7; no check of the table's D call, TRBD1, against the DNA was made. TRBV21-1 is listed as a pseudogene. CDR3 protein: CASSKTKRGGSSYEQYF. The CDR3 region has the DNA TGTGCCAGCAGCAAAACCAAGCGCGGGGGTTCGTCCTACGAGCAGTACTTC.